These 20 T cell receptor beta chains were all obtained from the same sample, sequenced in a study of blood T cell repertoires in COVID-19. Clones were read by immunoSEQ multiplex PCR, and TCRdb kept only the in-frame ones, dropping some. Altogether about 52,000 clones are present, roughly nine tenths being singletons, with the ten largest covering roughly 10%. Sequenced sample: peripheral blood. The receptors shown here come from an older man with active or convalescent COVID-19.

The J gene is TRBJ2-3, the V gene TRBV7-3, with 9 bases that match TRBD1. J lost 5 bases, V lost 5 bases, and 5 bases had no gene match. In germline, CDR1 is SGHTA, CDR2 FQGTGA. The CDR3 sequence is 14 residues long. DNA for the CDR3: TGTGCCAGCAGCCCCGGACAGGGGAGAGATACGCAGTATTTT. Protein sequence: CASSPGQGRDTQYF.

The chain joins TRBV28 to TRBJ2-1; 7 bases fit TRBD1. The ends lost 5 bases at V and 6 bases at J; junction bases unmatched: 13. The CDR3 loop spans 16 amino acids. Germline lookup yields CDR1 MDHEN and CDR2 SYDVKM. DNA of the CDR3: TGTGCCAGCAGTACGACCCACAGGGGCAATCCCAATGAGCAGTTCTTC. Its translation: CASSTTHRGNPNEQFF.

The chain combines TRBV14 with TRBJ1-5; TRBD1 might be the D (6 bases). The CDR3 extends over 23 amino acids. CDR1 and CDR2 from the germline V gene are SGHDN and FVKESK. The V gene lost 1 base and the J gene lost 0 bases, with 31 bases spanning the gap. The CDR3 nucleotides are TGTGCCAGCAGCCAAGTAACAGCCCGGACAGCCAAACAACCCGTTCCTAGCAATCAGCCCCAGCATTTT. It yields the protein CASSQVTARTAKQPVPSNQPQHF.

The chain recombines TRBV6-5 with TRBJ1-2; 7 bases align to TRBD1. CDR3 length equals 15 residues. CDR1 is MNHEY, CDR2 SVGAGI, per germline. V was pared by 5 bases and J by 4 bases, with 10 bases of the junction left unmatched. For the CDR3, the DNA is TGTGCCAGCAGTACGCGGGACAGTGCGGGCTATGGCTACACCTTC. It specifies CASSTRDSAGYGYTF.

This chain uses TRBV6-2 or TRBV6-3 with TRBJ2-5; D gene ambiguous. With 3 bases removed from V and 5 bases from J, the gap between germline ends came to 4 bases. Germline loops: CDR1 MNHEY, CDR2 SVGEGT. The CDR3 contains 11 residues. The CDR3 protein is CASSYLETQYF. CDR3 nucleotide sequence: TGTGCCAGCAGTTATCTGGAGACCCAGTACTTC.

This chain links TRBV7-9 with TRBJ1-6; maybe TRBD1 (6 bases). The CDR3 length is 14 residues. V lost 4 bases, J lost 7 bases, and 11 bases lay in between. Per germline, CDR1 SEHNR and CDR2 FQNEAQ (reference sequence). Written as DNA, the CDR3 is TGTGCCAGCAGCTCCGGGACAACAAATTCACCCCTCCACTTT. This translates into CASSSGTTNSPLHF.

The chain combines TRBV6-5 with TRBJ2-2, with D uncertain. This CDR3 is built from 12 residues. From germline, CDR1 is MNHEY and CDR2 SVGAGI. Trimming cost V 10 bases and J 3 bases, with 9 bases left between them. The CDR3 DNA reads TGTGCCATCAGACGAGACACCGGGGAGCTGTTTTTT. Translated, it gives CAIRRDTGELFF.

This chain links TRBV4-3 with TRBJ2-5, with 9 bases aligning to TRBD2. The CDR3 is 16 amino acids. Unmatched junction bases numbered 8, after V lost 1 base and J lost 5 bases. Germline V CDR1 and CDR2: LGHNA, YSLEER. CDR3 sequence reads: CASSQGLLAGQETQYF. DNA of the CDR3: TGCGCCAGCAGCCAAGGACTGCTAGCGGGGCAGGAGACCCAGTACTTC.

This sequence joins TRBV7-2 and TRBJ2-7, with 8 bases aligning to TRBD1. The V and J ends lost 4 bases and 3 bases, in that order; junction bases with no gene match: 5. CDR1 and CDR2 from the germline V gene are SGHTA and FQGNSA. CDR3 length equals 14 residues. CDR3 sequence: CASSYGTGGYEQYF. DNA for the CDR3: TGTGCCAGCAGCTACGGGACAGGCGGCTACGAGCAGTACTTC. The full variable domain, in which reference TRBV7-2 and TRBJ2-7 provide the parts outside the CDR3, is GAGVSQSPSNKVTEKGKDVELRCDPISGHTALYWYRQSLGQGLEFLIYFQGNSAPDKSGLPSDRFSAERTGGSVSTLTIQRTQQEDSAVYLCASSYGTGGYEQYFGPGTRLTVT.

V usage is TRBV4-1 and J usage is TRBJ1-2; a possible D gene is TRBD1 (5 bases). Germline CDR1 reads MGHRA; CDR2 reads YSYEKL. Trimming took 2 bases from V and 8 from J, leaving 15 bases between them. This CDR3 is 14 amino acids long. Written as DNA, the CDR3 is TGCGCCAGCAGCCAACTGGCAGGGTTAGGGGGCTACACCTTC. Protein: CASSQLAGLGGYTF.

V usage is TRBV9 and J usage is TRBJ1-3; D perhaps matches TRBD1 (5 bases). CDR1 and CDR2 from the germline V gene are SGDLS and YYNGEE. Trimming left V 5 bases short and J 0 bases short, with 15 bases between. The CDR3 is 16 amino acids. The CDR3 protein is CASRADSGSSGNTIYF. CDR3 in DNA: TGTGCCAGCAGGGCAGACAGTGGGTCCTCTGGAAACACCATATATTTT.

The J gene is TRBJ1-1, the V gene TRBV7-2; possibly TRBD1 for D (6 bases). This CDR3 comprises 13 residues. The V gene's germline CDR1 is SGHTA and CDR2 FQGNSA. Trimming took 4 bases from V and 2 from J, leaving 8 bases between them. The CDR3 bases are TGTGCCAGCAGCTCACAGGGAAACACTGAAGCTTTCTTT. This gives the protein CASSSQGNTEAFF.

The rearrangement links TRBV19 to TRBJ2-7; 9 bases are shared with TRBD1. V gave up 4 bases and J gave up 5 bases; unmatched junction bases: 9. Germline V gene sequence: CDR1 LNHDA, CDR2 SQIVND (reference sequence). This CDR3 has 15 amino acids. The CDR3 bases are TGTGCCAGTAGTACCCTCGGGACAGGGTCACACGAGCAGTACTTC. It yields the protein CASSTLGTGSHEQYF. The whole variable domain, filled in from reference TRBV19 and TRBJ2-7, reads DGGITQSPKYLFRKEGQNVTLSCEQNLNHDAMYWYRQDPGQGLRLIYYSQIVNDFQKGDIAEGYSVSREKKESFPLTVTSAQKNPTAFYLCASSTLGTGSHEQYFGPGTRLTVT.

V and J are TRBV3-1 (or the pseudogene TRBV3-2) and TRBJ1-5; 9 nucleotides match TRBD1. Trimming removed 4 bases from V and 9 bases from J; junction bases left unmatched: 10. From germline, CDR1 is LGHDT and CDR2 YNNKEL (reference sequence). This CDR3 has 15 amino acids. The CDR3 reads CASSPNRDRAGPQHF. CDR3 sequence (DNA): TGTGCCAGCAGCCCGAACCGGGACAGGGCGGGGCCCCAGCATTTT.

This clone appeared once. The gene calls are TRBV28 and TRBJ2-3; 7 nucleotides line up with TRBD2. V lost 5 bases to trimming and J lost 0 bases; unmatched junction nucleotides: 5. The germline gives CDR1 MDHEN, CDR2 SYDVKM. The CDR3 spans 15 residues. DNA of the CDR3: TGTGCCAGCAGTGGTAGCGGGTGGAGCACAGATACGCAGTATTTT. Protein: CASSGSGWSTDTQYF.

The rearrangement links TRBV5-1 to TRBJ2-6; 11 bases map to TRBD1. J lost 1 base, V lost 8 bases, and 8 bases had no gene match. The CDR3 has 17 amino acids. Germline CDR1 and CDR2: SGHRS and YFSETQ. CDR3 nucleotides: TGCGCCAGTGATACCGGGACAGGGGGATCTGGGGCCAACGTCCTGACTTTC. Its protein is CASDTGTGGSGANVLTF.

This chain connects TRBV19 to TRBJ2-2; D perhaps matches TRBD1 (7 bases). Trimming shortened V by 11 bases and J by 5 bases, and 24 bases separated the two germline ends. CDR1 and CDR2 from the germline V gene are LNHDA and SQIVND (reference sequence). The CDR3 is 16 residues long. CDR3 amino acids: CASVQGTLRGTGELFF. In DNA form, the CDR3 reads TGTGCCTCAGTACAGGGGACTCTGCGAGGGACCGGGGAGCTGTTTTTT.

This clone was found once. This chain links TRBV7-3 with TRBJ2-7; 7 bases match TRBD1. CDR1 and CDR2 (germline): SGHTA, FQGTGA. CDR3 size: 15 residues. Unmatched junction bases numbered 7, after V lost 2 bases and J lost 3 bases. CDR3 bases: TGTGCCAGCAGCTTAGAAGGGGGCGGCAGCTACGAGCAGTACTTC. Translation: CASSLEGGGSYEQYF.

This chain links TRBV11-2 with TRBJ1-2, with D uncertain. V was shortened by 0 bases and J by 4 bases, with 12 bases between the two germline ends. The CDR3 is 15 residues long. CDR1 and CDR2 (germline): SGHAT, FQNNGV. Here the CDR3 DNA reads TGTGCCAGCAGCTTAGATTCTGGAGGCCTCTATGGCTACACCTTC. Translation gives CASSLDSGGLYGYTF.

V gene TRBV5-6 combines with J gene TRBJ2-5; TRBD1 is a possible D gene (6 bases). The germline V gene has CDR1 SGHDT and CDR2 YYEEEE. V lost 1 base, J lost 2 bases, and 9 bases lay in between. This CDR3 spans 14 amino acids. The CDR3, as DNA: TGTGCCAGCAGCTTGATAACAGGGCAAGAGACCCAGTACTTC. Its translation: CASSLITGQETQYF.